This entry is about one T cell receptor (beta chain). Germline V gene data show CDR1 as SGHTA and CDR2 as FQGNSA. The CDR3 is 14 residues long. Unmatched junction bases numbered 6, after V lost 5 bases and J lost 8 bases. These data come from a study of blood T cell repertoires in COVID-19. Seattle patients were enrolled during active infection and followed longitudinally. Authors' data handling: It was from reference gene primer amplification that nucleated cell counts were estimated. Method: immunoSEQ multiplex PCR; TCRdb's copy keeps in-frame clones and lacks some. Clone size and the V and J calls come from that table; the DNA yielded D and trimming. In the table there are about 90,000 clones, 70% to 90% of which are singletons.

Material: peripheral blood. This sequence joins TRBV7-2 and TRBJ2-3; TRBD2 aligns across 11 bases. The receptor comes from a man aged 45-65 years with COVID-19, enrolled during active disease. Here the CDR3 DNA reads TGTGCCAGCAGCAGGGGACTAGCGGTTGGTACGCAGTATTTT. Translated: CASSRGLAVGTQYF. Full variable domain (rest looked up from reference TRBV7-2 and TRBJ2-3): GAGVSQSPSNKVTEKGKDVELRCDPISGHTALYWYRQSLGQGLEFLIYFQGNSAPDKSGLPSDRFSAERTGGSVSTLTIQRTQQEDSAVYLCASSRGLAVGTQYFGPGTRLTVL.